One sample yielded the 15 T cell receptor beta chains listed below, sequenced in a study of monozygotic twins with cystic fibrosis. Clones were sequenced by immunoSEQ multiplex PCR, and TCRdb holds only the in-frame ones, with some missing. In the table there are tens of thousands of clones, around four fifths of which are singletons. Material: blood. Receptors were obtained from a girl aged 2-10 years with cystic fibrosis.

The chain uses TRBV4-1 and TRBJ2-3; TRBD2 agrees at 14 bases. V shed 0 bases and J 4 bases; nucleotides not matched to a gene: 3. The CDR3 spans 17 residues. Germline CDR1 and CDR2: MGHRA and YSYEKL. The CDR3 region is CASSQEGLAGGPDTQYF. The CDR3 DNA reads TGCGCCAGCAGCCAAGAAGGACTAGCGGGAGGTCCAGATACGCAGTATTTT.

The rearrangement links TRBV4-1 to TRBJ2-7, with 13 bases matching TRBD2. Trimming took 0 bases from V and 5 from J; bases not matched to a gene: 4. Germline V gene data show CDR1 as MGHRA and CDR2 as YSYEKL. The CDR3 extends over 16 amino acids. CDR3 amino acids: CASSQEGLAGENEQYF. Here the CDR3 DNA reads TGCGCCAGCAGCCAAGAAGGACTAGCGGGAGAAAACGAGCAGTACTTC.

This clone came up once. The CDR3 spells CASSLGGIADPYNEQFF. The CDR3 bases are TGTGCCAGCAGCTTGGGGGGTATAGCGGACCCATACAATGAGCAGTTCTTC. This chain joins TRBV5-6 and TRBJ2-1, with D possibly matching TRBD2 (6 bases). Germline V gene data show CDR1 as SGHDT and CDR2 as YYEEEE. Trimming removed 0 bases from V and 4 bases from J, with 17 bases in between. There are 17 residues in the CDR3. The whole variable domain, remainder taken from reference TRBV5-6 and TRBJ2-1, is DAGVTQSPTHLIKTRGQQVTLRCSPKSGHDTVSWYQQALGQGPQFIFQYYEEEERQRGNFPDRFSGHQFPNYSSELNVNALLLGDSALYLCASSLGGIADPYNEQFFGPGTRLTVL.

The V gene is TRBV5-6, the J gene TRBJ1-3, with D perhaps TRBD1 (5 bases). Germline CDR1 SGHDT, CDR2 YYEEEE. This CDR3 region has 14 residues. V gave up 1 base and J gave up 4 bases, with 9 bases separating them. Written as DNA, the CDR3 is TGTGCCAGCAGCTTGTGGCAGGGAGGAAACACCATATATTTT. Translated, it gives CASSLWQGGNTIYF.

V gene TRBV30 combines with J gene TRBJ1-1, with 7 bases matching TRBD1. The CDR3 is 16 residues long. Germline V gene sequence: CDR1 GTSNPN, CDR2 SVGIG (reference sequence). Losses at the gene ends were 1 base for V and 0 bases for J; bases not matched to a gene: 8. The CDR3 loop is CAWSARGRGMNTEAFF. The CDR3 region has the DNA TGTGCCTGGAGTGCGAGGGGGCGCGGAATGAACACTGAAGCTTTCTTT.

The gene calls are TRBV30 and TRBJ2-7; 8 positions agree with TRBD1. The CDR3 has 13 amino acids. Germline lookup yields CDR1 GTSNPN and CDR2 SVGIG (reference sequence). V was clipped by 4 bases and J by 5 bases; unmatched bases: 7. CDR3 region: CAWTPDRDHEQYF. The DNA for the CDR3 is TGTGCCTGGACGCCGGACAGGGACCACGAGCAGTACTTC.

The rearrangement links TRBV25-1 to TRBJ2-1; 7 bases agree with TRBD2. CDR1 and CDR2 (germline): MGHDK, SYGVNS. The junction had 5 bases not matched to a gene; V was cut back by 7 bases and J by 5 bases. The CDR3 is made up of 13 amino acids. The DNA of the CDR3 is TGTGCCAGCAAAGCTAGCGGAGACAATGAGCAGTTCTTC. This sequence encodes CASKASGDNEQFF.

The J gene is TRBJ2-2, the V gene TRBV18; no firm D call. Per the germline V gene, CDR1 is KGHSH and CDR2 is LQKENI. This CDR3 is 15 amino acids long. Trimming left V 4 bases short and J 6 bases short, with 15 bases between. CDR3 sequence reads: CASSQTEPKAGELFF. In DNA, the CDR3 is TGTGCCAGCTCACAGACGGAGCCTAAGGCCGGGGAGCTGTTTTTT.

The chain joins TRBV28 to TRBJ1-6; the D is unclear. This CDR3 is 18 amino acids long. Per germline, CDR1 MDHEN and CDR2 SYDVKM. Trimming cost V 4 bases and J 0 bases, with 16 bases left between them. CDR3 sequence (DNA): TGTGCCAGCAGTTCCCCCGGGAAGACGAGCTCCTATAATTCACCCCTCCACTTT. Translation: CASSSPGKTSSYNSPLHF.

The chain joins TRBV5-4 to TRBJ2-7, with 15 bases matching TRBD2. CDR1 is SGHNT and CDR2 is YYREEE in the germline V gene (reference sequence). V was clipped by 0 bases and J by 7 bases; unmatched bases: 8. The CDR3 is 17 amino acids. The CDR3 sequence is CASSLGTGTSGRKEQYF. The CDR3 coding sequence is TGTGCCAGCAGCTTGGGCACCGGGACTAGCGGGAGGAAGGAGCAGTACTTC. Combining the CDR3 with reference TRBV5-4 and TRBJ2-7 gives the whole variable domain ETGVTQSPTHLIKTRGQQVTLRCSSQSGHNTVSWYQQALGQGPQFIFQYYREEENGRGNFPPRFSGLQFPNYSSELNVNALELDDSALYLCASSLGTGTSGRKEQYFGPGTRLTVT.

This clone was counted a few times. The genes are TRBV5-1 and TRBJ2-7; TRBD1 matches at 9 bases. Germline CDR1 SGHRS, CDR2 YFSETQ. CDR3 length: 13 residues. The junction had 6 bases not matched to a gene; V was cut back by 2 bases and J by 9 bases. The CDR3 protein is CASSFPGQGAQYF. CDR3 DNA sequence: TGCGCCAGCAGCTTTCCGGGACAGGGCGCGCAGTACTTC. The full variable domain, in which reference TRBV5-1 and TRBJ2-7 provide the parts outside the CDR3, is KAGVTQTPRYLIKTRGQQVTLSCSPISGHRSVSWYQQTPGQGLQFLFEYFSETQRNKGNFPGRFSGRQFSNSRSEMNVSTLELGDSALYLCASSFPGQGAQYFGPGTRLTVT.

The chain combines TRBV15 with TRBJ1-1; D remains ambiguous. CDR1 and CDR2 (germline): LNHNV, YYDKDF (reference sequence). V was trimmed by 0 bases and J by 3 bases, leaving 8 bases between them. CDR3 length: 14 residues. This CDR3 reads CATSRDLTDTEAFF. The DNA for the CDR3 is TGTGCCACCAGCAGAGACCTAACGGACACTGAAGCTTTCTTT.

V usage is TRBV5-6 and J usage is TRBJ1-2, with 10 bases matching TRBD1. CDR1 and CDR2 (germline): SGHDT, YYEEEE. The CDR3 spans 14 residues. V lost 5 bases, J lost 3 bases, and 4 bases stayed unmatched. As DNA, the CDR3 is TGTGCCAGCAGGACGACAGGGGGCGACTATGGCTACACCTTC. It specifies CASRTTGGDYGYTF.

The chain links TRBV30 to TRBJ2-3; TRBD2 is a possible D gene (6 bases). CDR1 and CDR2 from the germline V gene are GTSNPN and SVGIG (reference sequence). Deletions cut 5 bases from V and 4 bases from J, with 22 bases between. The CDR3 contains 16 residues. CDR3 residues: CAWASKRSGSPDTQYF. The CDR3, as DNA: TGTGCCTGGGCCTCAAAGCGTAGCGGATCCCCAGATACGCAGTATTTT.

This clone has more than one count but fewer than ten. The chain uses TRBV29-1 and TRBJ1-1; no definite D call. The ends were cut back, 5 bases at V and 0 bases at J, with 10 bases in the middle. Germline CDR1 SQVTM, CDR2 ANQGSEA. The CDR3 contains 13 residues. CDR3 coding DNA: TGCAGCGTTTTGCGGAAGTTGAACACTGAAGCTTTCTTT. Its protein product is CSVLRKLNTEAFF.